The entry below describes one TCR beta chain. The antigen is unknown. The data originate from a study of OX40 agonist ivuxolimab in advanced cancers. Overall study findings and caveats: At 0.1 to 3.0 mg/kg, clonal expansion of CD4+ and CD8+ blood T cells had occurred by week 6.

Only in-frame clones appear in the TCRdb table, and some are missing; sequencing was by immunoSEQ multiplex PCR. The table lists tens of thousands of clones, roughly 84% of them singletons. On cycle 4 day 1 and cycle 7 day 1, as well as at baseline, blood was sampled. V was pared by 5 bases and J by 4 bases, with 14 bases between. CDR1 and CDR2 from the germline V gene are SEHNR and FQNEAQ (reference sequence). This CDR3 contains 14 residues. This TCR derives from an adult with an advanced solid tumor such as melanoma, head and neck, liver or kidney cancer. The sequencing here drew on CD4+ or CD8+ T cells sorted from blood, taken in a trial of the OX40 agonist ivuxolimab. The V call is TRBV7-9, the J call TRBJ1-1, with D possibly being TRBD1 (5 bases). CDR3 in DNA: TGTGCCAGCAGCCCCCGGGGCAGGGTCACTGAAGCTTTCTTT. Protein product: CASSPRGRVTEAFF.